The 4 T cell receptor beta chains reported below all come from one sample, sequenced in a study of T cells after yellow fever vaccination. Each CDR3 protein is one row after TCRdb ran MiXCR on the 5' RACE reads. The top ten hold roughly a quarter of the sample, which has fewer than 450,000 distinct CDR3 sequences, almost 4% seen once. Sample: PBMCs, taken 5 days after the yellow fever booster vaccination. Receptor source: a man younger than 35 who received the YFV17D yellow fever vaccine.

Only a few counts were recorded for this clonotype. The rearrangement uses TRBV7-2 and TRBJ1-6; D perhaps matches TRBD1 (5 bases). CDR3 size: 16 residues. V was clipped by 5 bases and J by 3 bases, with 14 bases between them. Germline-derived CDR1 and CDR2 are SGHTA and FQGNSA. The CDR3 here is CASSRKGANYNSPLHF. The CDR3 DNA reads TGTGCCAGCAGCAGAAAAGGGGCAAACTATAATTCACCCCTCCACTTT.

This clonotype was observed at least ten times. This chain joins TRBV10-3 and TRBJ2-1; 7 bases fit TRBD1. Germline V gene sequence: CDR1 ENHRY, CDR2 SYGVKD. This CDR3 region has 15 residues. J was trimmed by 5 bases and V by 0 bases; bases with no gene match: 4. The CDR3 bases are TGTGCCATCAGTGAGTCGCTAACAGGGGACAATGAGCAGTTCTTC. It specifies CAISESLTGDNEQFF.

This clonotype was recorded at least ten times. The chain combines TRBV4-1 with TRBJ1-2, with 7 bases that match TRBD1. J gave up 5 bases and V 2 bases, and 8 bases lay outside the gene matches. Germline lookup yields CDR1 MGHRA and CDR2 YSYEKL. This CDR3 is built from 15 residues. CDR3 sequence reads: CASSQNSGGRYGYTF. In nucleotides, the CDR3 is TGCGCCAGCAGCCAAAACTCAGGGGGTCGGTATGGCTACACCTTC.

This clonotype has more than one count but fewer than ten. The V and J genes are TRBV5-1 and TRBJ2-5, with 7 bases identical to TRBD1. The CDR3 loop spans 16 amino acids. Per germline, CDR1 SGHRS and CDR2 YFSETQ. J lost 2 bases, V lost 0 bases, and 7 bases had no gene match. The CDR3 reads CASSLAPGGKQETQYF. CDR3 nucleotides: TGCGCCAGCAGCTTGGCCCCAGGGGGAAAACAAGAGACCCAGTACTTC.